The 18 T cell receptor beta chains below were found in one sample sequenced in a study of blood T cells in healthy people across ages. A sample-barcoded 5' primer and a J-beta primer mix were used in a second PCR of roughly 6 to 11 cycles. TCRdb passed the 5' RACE reads through MiXCR, listing each CDR3 protein once. The sample comprises about 930,000 distinct CDR3 sequences, 25% to 35% of which are singletons, and about a tenth rests with the top ten. These records were also assigned to another study, of T cells of mothers and their children.

Sample: blood. The receptors derive from a woman between 35 and 50 years old in good health.

This chain uses TRBV11-2 with TRBJ2-1; TRBD2 matches 8 bases. The J call is in doubt because the DNA end fits TRBJ2-7 better. CDR3 length: 16 amino acids. Germline CDR1 and CDR2: SGHAT and FQNNGV. CDR3 nucleotide sequence: TGTGCCAGCAGCTTAGCTGGGACTAGTCCCTACAATGAGCAGTACTTC. Amino acid sequence: CASSLAGTSPYNEQYF.

The V call is TRBV28, the J call TRBJ1-2; D remains ambiguous. The CDR3 has 13 residues. CDR1 is MDHEN and CDR2 is SYDVKM in the germline V gene. Trimming took off 3 bases at V and 3 bases at J, with 8 bases between the two ends. CDR3 amino acids: CASSFQAHYGYTF. The CDR3 DNA sequence: TGTGCCAGCAGTTTCCAGGCACACTATGGCTACACCTTC.

The gene calls are TRBV12-3 or TRBV12-4 and TRBJ2-7; D gene unclear. This CDR3 is 15 amino acids long. Trimming took 1 base from V and 7 from J, leaving 17 bases between them. As DNA, the CDR3 is TGTGCCAGCAGTTTAGGGAGAAGCTCCGACAATGAGCAGTACTTC. It is translated as CASSLGRSSDNEQYF.

This chain connects TRBV4-2 to TRBJ1-2, with 8 bases matching TRBD1. V lost 1 base, J lost 7 bases, and 2 bases stayed unmatched. From germline, CDR1 is LGHNA and CDR2 YNFKEQ. The CDR3 extends over 13 amino acids. The CDR3 bases are TGTGCCAGCAGCCAAGCGACAGGGGCTGGCTACACCTTC. Amino acids: CASSQATGAGYTF.

At least ten counts were recorded for this clonotype. V gene TRBV5-6 combines with J gene TRBJ2-5; D is perhaps TRBD1 or TRBD2 (6 bases each). V gave up 3 bases and J gave up 4 bases, with 13 bases separating them. CDR1 is SGHDT, CDR2 YYEEEE, per germline. This CDR3 is built from 14 residues. The DNA of the CDR3 is TGTGCCAGCAGCTCCCCCAGGGGAGGAGAGACCCAGTACTTC. Its protein product is CASSSPRGGETQYF.

This clonotype occurred a few times. The genes are TRBV20-1 and TRBJ1-5; 8 positions agree with TRBD1. V dropped 6 bases and J dropped 7; count of bases not matched to a gene: 8. The CDR3 has 13 amino acids. Germline values: CDR1 DFQATT, CDR2 SNEGSKA (reference sequence). The CDR3 DNA reads TGCAGTGCCAGACCGACAGGGGAGCAGCCCCAGCATTTT. It specifies CSARPTGEQPQHF.

This chain joins TRBV4-2 and TRBJ2-3, with 10 bases that match TRBD2. Trimming cost V 3 bases and J 4 bases; bases outside gene matches: 4. In germline, CDR1 is LGHNA, CDR2 YNFKEQ. The CDR3 has 15 residues. As DNA, the CDR3 is TGTGCCAGCAGCCAGGAGCGGGAGGGCTCAGATACGCAGTATTTT. This gives the protein CASSQEREGSDTQYF.

J is TRBJ2-5 and V is TRBV28; 11 bases match TRBD2. This CDR3 has 13 residues. Unmatched junction bases numbered 2, after V lost 6 bases and J lost 5 bases. The germline V gene has CDR1 MDHEN and CDR2 SYDVKM. The CDR3 protein is CASRLAGVETQYF. CDR3 nucleotides: TGTGCCAGCAGACTAGCGGGGGTCGAGACCCAGTACTTC.

V gene TRBV2 combines with J gene TRBJ1-1; 10 positions agree with TRBD1. V lost 7 bases, J lost 3 bases, and 11 bases stayed unmatched. This CDR3 contains 16 residues. Looked up from germline, CDR1 is SNHLY and CDR2 is FYNNEI. CDR3 bases: TGTGCCAGCAACCCCGGACAGGGGGACTTCTACACTGAAGCTTTCTTT. It encodes CASNPGQGDFYTEAFF. The full variable domain, completed using reference TRBV2 and TRBJ1-1, is EPEVTQTPSHQVTQMGQEVILRCVPISNHLYFYWYRQILGQKVEFLVSFYNNEISEKSEIFDDQFSVERPDGSNFTLKIRSTKLEDSAMYFCASNPGQGDFYTEAFFGQGTRLTVV.

The chain recombines TRBV24-1 with TRBJ2-1; D gene uncertain. From germline, CDR1 is KGHDR and CDR2 SFDVKD. The CDR3 covers 16 residues. The V gene lost 0 bases and the J gene lost 5 bases, with 13 bases spanning the gap. The CDR3 bases are TGTGCCACCAGTGATTTGCAGCAGACTTCTCACAATGAGCAGTTCTTC. This codes for CATSDLQQTSHNEQFF.

The V call is TRBV7-3, the J call TRBJ2-1; 13 bases agree with TRBD2. The CDR3 extends over 17 amino acids. The germline gives CDR1 SGHTA, CDR2 FQGTGA. V trimming: 4 bases; J trimming: 4 bases; junction bases outside the gene matches: 7. The CDR3 nucleotides are TGTGCCAGCAGCTCCCTAGGGACTAGCGGGGCTTACAATGAGCAGTTCTTC. This codes for CASSSLGTSGAYNEQFF.

This clonotype was observed at least ten times. The chain uses TRBV7-2 and TRBJ1-5; perhaps TRBD1 as D (5 bases). Trimming stripped 4 bases from V and 7 bases from J, with 14 bases between. The germline V gene has CDR1 SGHTA and CDR2 FQGNSA. This CDR3 has 14 amino acids. The CDR3 loop reads CASSSVGGGQPQHF. The CDR3, as DNA: TGTGCCAGCAGCTCAGTCGGGGGGGGACAGCCCCAGCATTTT. The whole variable domain, filled in from reference TRBV7-2 and TRBJ1-5, reads GAGVSQSPSNKVTEKGKDVELRCDPISGHTALYWYRQSLGQGLEFLIYFQGNSAPDKSGLPSDRFSAERTGGSVSTLTIQRTQQEDSAVYLCASSSVGGGQPQHFGDGTRLSIL.

The chain couples TRBV4-1 to TRBJ2-5, with TRBD2 matching over 7 bases. CDR1 and CDR2 (germline): MGHRA, YSYEKL. This CDR3 is built from 16 residues. V lost 0 bases, J lost 7 bases, and 11 bases stayed unmatched. The chain's CDR3 is CASSQDGLGALGTQYF. CDR3 DNA sequence: TGCGCCAGCAGCCAAGACGGACTAGGGGCCTTGGGGACCCAGTACTTC.

This chain uses TRBV7-6 with TRBJ2-7; D call uncertain. The ends were cut back, 2 bases at V and 5 bases at J, with 7 bases in the middle. CDR1 and CDR2 from the germline V gene are SGHVS and FNYEAQ. This CDR3 region has 12 residues. This CDR3 is CASSLLDNEQYF. As DNA, the CDR3 is TGTGCCAGCAGCTTATTAGATAACGAGCAGTACTTC.

V is TRBV7-9 and J is TRBJ2-7, with 10 bases aligning to TRBD2. V was pared by 1 base and J by 3 bases, with 12 bases of the junction left unmatched. The CDR3 contains 18 residues. The germline V gene encodes CDR1 SEHNR and CDR2 FQNEAQ (reference sequence). As DNA, the CDR3 is TGTGCCAGCAGCTTAGGACCATTGGCGGTAGCGGGGGGCTACGAGCAGTACTTC. As protein: CASSLGPLAVAGGYEQYF. Based on the CDR3 plus reference TRBV7-9 and TRBJ2-7, the full variable domain is DTGVSQNPRHKITKRGQNVTFRCDPISEHNRLYWYRQTLGQGPEFLTYFQNEAQLEKSRLLSDRFSAERPKGSFSTLEIQRTEQGDSAMYLCASSLGPLAVAGGYEQYFGPGTRLTVT.

V usage is TRBV4-3 and J usage is TRBJ1-2, with D possibly matching TRBD1 (5 bases). Trimming shortened V by 0 bases and J by 7 bases, and 15 bases separated the two germline ends. CDR1 LGHNA and CDR2 YSLEER come from the germline V gene. This CDR3 is built from 15 residues. The CDR3 here is CASSQDRAGLRGYTF. The CDR3 nucleotides read TGCGCCAGCAGCCAAGATAGGGCAGGGCTTCGTGGCTACACCTTC.

The chain couples TRBV20-1 to TRBJ1-6, with a weak D call TRBD1 (6 bases). Germline V gene lookup returns CDR1 DFQATT and CDR2 SNEGSKA (reference sequence). Trimming removed 5 bases from V and 8 bases from J, with 19 bases in between. The CDR3 is 15 residues long. The CDR3, as DNA: TGCAGTGCTCCCGAGGGGGGTAATATTGATTCACCCCTCCACTTT. Translating gives CSAPEGGNIDSPLHF.

In DNA, the CDR3 is TGCGCCAGCAGCCAAGGCCGCGGAGCGGGGGGGATTAGCTCCTACAATGAGCAGTTCTTC. Translating it yields CASSQGRGAGGISSYNEQFF. The rearrangement joins TRBV4-1 to TRBJ2-1, with 10 bases identical to TRBD2. This CDR3 has 20 residues. J lost 0 bases, V lost 1 base, and 12 bases had no gene match. CDR1 is MGHRA, CDR2 YSYEKL, per germline.